Only a few counts were recorded for the clone carrying this T cell receptor (beta chain). Germline V CDR1 and CDR2: SNHLY, FYNNEI. CDR3 length: 11 amino acids. The ends were cut back, 9 bases at V and 5 bases at J, with 8 bases in the middle. Selection for sequencing was limited to patients who had shown CD8+CD57+ cell expansion by flow cytometry. Receipt of therapy had not occurred in any patient by the time of blood sampling. These data originate in a study of CD8+CD57+ T cells in acquired aplastic anemia. At the level of the study: When averaged, DNA from sorted CD4+ and CD8+ cells came to around 3.1 ug.

Genomic DNA templated the TCR beta VDJ and CDR3 profiling. TCRdb analysed the reads with MiXCR anew, one entry per CDR3 protein. The sample has 150,000 to 200,000 distinct CDR3 sequences; 40% to 55% are singletons. The V and J genes are TRBV2 and TRBJ2-1; D is ambiguous. Sequencing was done on a sample of sorted CD4+, CD8+, or CD8+CD57+ T cells (not recorded which) from PBMCs. This TCR came from a human donor with aplastic anemia. The CDR3 DNA is TGTGCCAGAAACGGAGACAATGAGCAGTTCTTC. The encoded protein is CARNGDNEQFF.